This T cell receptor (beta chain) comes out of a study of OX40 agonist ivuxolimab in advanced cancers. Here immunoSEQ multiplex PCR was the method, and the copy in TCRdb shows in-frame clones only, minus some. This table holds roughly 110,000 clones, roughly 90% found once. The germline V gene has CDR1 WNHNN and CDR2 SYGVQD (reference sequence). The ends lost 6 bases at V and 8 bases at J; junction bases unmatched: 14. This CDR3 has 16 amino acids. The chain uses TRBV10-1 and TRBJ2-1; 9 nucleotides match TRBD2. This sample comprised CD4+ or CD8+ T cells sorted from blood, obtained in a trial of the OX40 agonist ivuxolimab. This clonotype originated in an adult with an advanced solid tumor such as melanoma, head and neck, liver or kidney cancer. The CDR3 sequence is CASRPNSGSRGDEQFF. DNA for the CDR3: TGCGCCAGCAGACCCAATAGCGGGAGCCGGGGAGATGAGCAGTTCTTC.